This TCR beta chain was recovered during a study of post-analysis software for immune sequencing data. Whole-study context: Relapsing-remitting, secondary progressive and progressive-relapsing forms of multiple sclerosis all featured among disease courses.

Overall study findings and caveats: Patients used several TRBV segments, including TRBV5-6, TRBV5-1 and TRBV20-1, more often than controls.

The TCR beta cDNA libraries carried unique molecular identifiers. cDNA molecules numbering 400,000 to 550,000 came from approximately 1 to 10 million T cells. MiXCR, run by TCRdb on the PCR reads, gives a single entry per CDR3 protein. The sample records under 200,000 distinct CDR3 sequences, 35% to 40% being singletons. Germline loops: CDR1 LNHNV, CDR2 YYDKDF (reference sequence). After removal of 6 bases from V and 7 bases from J, the junction contained 8 bases not matched to a gene. CDR3 length: 14 residues. Details on this clonotype: The antigen remains unidentified.

The starting material was blood, obtained after autologous hematopoietic stem cell transplantation. The receptor's source is a girl aged 5 to 17 with multiple sclerosis. The chain recombines TRBV15 with TRBJ2-1; 8 nucleotides align to TRBD2. The CDR3 reads CATRRTSFRNEQFF. The CDR3 coding sequence is TGTGCCACCAGAAGGACTAGCTTCAGGAATGAGCAGTTCTTC.